The T cell receptor beta chain described here comes from a study of radiotherapy plus CTLA-4 blockade in lung cancer. Assay used: immunoSEQ multiplex PCR; TCRdb lists only in-frame clones, some missing. The table lists some 78,000 clones, 70% to 90% of them singletons. Regarding this clone: What it recognizes is unknown.

Per the germline V gene, CDR1 is MNHEY and CDR2 is SMNVEV (reference sequence). CDR3 size: 16 residues. After removal of 7 bases from V and 5 bases from J, the junction contained 11 bases not matched to a gene. Study results and caveats: Response, reportedly, was best predicted by interferon-beta along with early blood T cell clone dynamics. Among blood TCR repertoires after radiotherapy plus ipilimumab, tumor-derived clones expanded.

The TCR originated in a human donor with non-small cell lung cancer who had a partial response to radiotherapy plus ipilimumab. The chain couples TRBV27 to TRBJ1-5; 10 bases are shared with TRBD1. The input for sequencing was peripheral blood, taken from a patient treated with radiotherapy plus ipilimumab. This CDR3 is CASTHSGTGDDQPQHF. The CDR3 DNA reads as TGTGCCAGCACCCACTCCGGGACAGGGGACGATCAGCCCCAGCATTTT.